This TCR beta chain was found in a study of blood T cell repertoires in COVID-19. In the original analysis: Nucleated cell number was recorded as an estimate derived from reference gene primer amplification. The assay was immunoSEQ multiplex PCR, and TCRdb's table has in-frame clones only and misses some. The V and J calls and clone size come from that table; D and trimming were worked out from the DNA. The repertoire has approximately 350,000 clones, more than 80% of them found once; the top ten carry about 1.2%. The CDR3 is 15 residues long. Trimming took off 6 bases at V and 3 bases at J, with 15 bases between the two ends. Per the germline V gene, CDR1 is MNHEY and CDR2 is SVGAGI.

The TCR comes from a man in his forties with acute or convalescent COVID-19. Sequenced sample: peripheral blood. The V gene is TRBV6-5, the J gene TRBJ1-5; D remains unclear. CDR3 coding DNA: TGTGCCAGCAGCCTCATAGGAGGGATCAATCAGCCCCAGCATTTT. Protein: CASSLIGGINQPQHF.